This T cell receptor beta chain stems from a study of control samples from healthy donors and cancer patients. V was clipped by 4 bases and J by 2 bases; unmatched bases: 8. This CDR3 has 15 amino acids. Germline V CDR1 and CDR2: SGHRS, YFSETQ. Generated by immunoSEQ multiplex PCR, the TCRdb table keeps only in-frame clones and is missing some. The sample contains approximately 79,000 clones, around 91% of which appear only once. This clonotype originated in a man aged 45-65 years in good health. J is TRBJ2-7 and V is TRBV5-1, with 8 positions matching TRBD1. The sequenced material came from blood. The DNA of the CDR3 is TGCGCCAGCAGCCAGTACGGACAGGGCACCTACGAGCAGTACTTC. Translated: CASSQYGQGTYEQYF.